In its sample, the clone carrying this T cell receptor (beta chain) was seen a few times. This specimen comes from a study of blood T cell repertoires in COVID-19. Recruited during active infection, patients (from Seattle) were subsequently followed longitudinally. Sequencing used immunoSEQ multiplex PCR; TCRdb keeps in-frame clones, though not all of them. This sample carries nearly 50,000 clones, around 84% of them seen once, and the ten largest clones take approximately 2.5%. CDR1 SGHRS and CDR2 YFSETQ come from the germline V gene. The length of the CDR3 is 14 residues. V dropped 2 bases and J dropped 5 bases, with 14 bases sitting between them.

This sequence originates from a woman at least 80 years old with COVID-19, enrolled during active disease. The chain joins TRBV5-1 to TRBJ2-7; TRBD1 might be the D (5 bases). Sequences were obtained from peripheral blood. The CDR3 loop reads CASSLRQTTHEQYF. CDR3 coding DNA: TGCGCCAGCAGCTTACGACAGACGACCCACGAGCAGTACTTC.